One and the same sample provided the 5 T cell receptor beta chains below, sequenced in a study of cytomegalovirus exposure and HLA in healthy donors. The PCR ran on 60 Vbeta and 13 Jbeta primers. The data were produced by immunoSEQ multiplex PCR, yet TCRdb's version contains in-frame clones alone and is incomplete. The data contain 130,000 or so clones, approximately 85% of them seen just once; the ten biggest clones take up less than 7%. Sequencing input: PBMCs. These receptor sequences come from a woman aged 25 to 45 in good health and CMV-seropositive.

V and J are TRBV7-9 and TRBJ2-7; D remains ambiguous. The germline V gene has CDR1 SEHNR and CDR2 FQNEAQ (reference sequence). V shed 5 bases and J shed 1 base, with 18 bases lying between them. The CDR3 covers 16 residues. DNA of the CDR3: TGTGCCAGCAGCCCCGGTAGAGAATTAGCTTCCTACGAGCAGTACTTC. It is translated as CASSPGRELASYEQYF.

The chain combines TRBV10-3 with TRBJ2-3; the D is unclear. Germline V lookup: CDR1 ENHRY, CDR2 SYGVKD. The CDR3 runs 12 residues. Trimming shortened V by 3 bases and J by 6 bases, and 7 bases separated the two germline ends. In DNA, the CDR3 is TGTGCCATCAGTGATAGATGGGATACGCAGTATTTT. Encoded protein: CAISDRWDTQYF.

This chain joins TRBV7-2 and TRBJ1-5, with D hard to call. Trimming removed 5 bases from V and 4 bases from J, with 6 bases in between. The CDR3 is 12 amino acids. CDR1 SGHTA and CDR2 FQGNSA come from the germline V gene. The DNA of the CDR3 is TGTGCCAGCAGCATCCCTAATCAGCCCCAGCATTTT. Protein product: CASSIPNQPQHF. Variable domain in full (rest from reference TRBV7-2 and TRBJ1-5): GAGVSQSPSNKVTEKGKDVELRCDPISGHTALYWYRQSLGQGLEFLIYFQGNSAPDKSGLPSDRFSAERTGGSVSTLTIQRTQQEDSAVYLCASSIPNQPQHFGDGTRLSIL.

The chain recombines TRBV6-1 with TRBJ2-5; 7 positions agree with TRBD1. The end of the DNA fits TRBJ2-7 better, so the J call may be wrong. The CDR3 has 15 residues. The germline gives CDR1 MNHNS, CDR2 SASEGT. The CDR3 spells CASSSTGLPPYEQYF. Here the CDR3 DNA reads TGTGCCAGCAGTTCGACAGGGCTCCCACCCTACGAGCAGTACTTC.

This clone was recorded once. Other DNA sequences in this specimen translate into the identical CDR3. The chain carries TRBV5-1 and TRBJ2-3, with a tentative D call TRBD2 (5 bases). The CDR3 is 14 residues long. Trimming removed 2 bases at V and 4 bases at J, with 11 bases between. Germline values: CDR1 SGHRS, CDR2 YFSETQ. The CDR3 is CASSLGTGADTQYF. The CDR3 DNA is TGCGCCAGCAGCTTAGGCACCGGGGCAGATACGCAGTATTTT.